The text below deals with one TCR beta chain. No antigen is known for it. The CDR3 is 14 amino acids. The ends were cut back, 4 bases at V and 2 bases at J, with 12 bases in the middle. Germline CDR1 MNHEY, CDR2 SMNVEV (reference sequence). The data originate from a study of cytomegalovirus exposure and HLA in healthy donors. Findings of the study overall: Rare sequences made up most TCRs, while some public TCRs were found in many donors. In the analysis, some V segments, TRBV6-2 and TRBV6-3 included, were excluded as indistinguishable. Sequencing had likely introduced a cluster of highly shared sequence variants as an artifact.

PCR involved 60 Vbeta and 13 Jbeta primers. Clones were read by immunoSEQ multiplex PCR, and TCRdb kept only the in-frame ones, dropping some. The sample lists about 140,000 clones, about 80% occurring once. The clonotype was recovered from a woman aged 40-49 years in good health and CMV-seronegative. This sequence joins TRBV27 and TRBJ2-7, with a tentative D call TRBD1 (5 bases). Sequenced input: PBMCs. The CDR3 loop reads CASSSLDRTYEQYF. The DNA for the CDR3 is TGTGCCAGCAGTTCCCTTGACAGAACCTACGAGCAGTACTTC.